This is a list of T cell receptor beta chains from one sample in a study of the immune and genomic landscape of osteosarcoma. Some clones are missing from TCRdb's copy, which holds only in-frame ones; the method was immunoSEQ multiplex PCR. The sample records fewer than 550 clones, around nine tenths being singletons. The sample comprised tumor tissue from a local recurrence in the femur. The receptors were sampled from a girl under 18 with osteosarcoma. Both conserved end residues are part of each CDR3. Fields, in order: clone size, J gene, V gene, D gene, CDR3 DNA, CDR3 protein. A D gene is named only where the DNA matches it firmly. The size of a clone is reported for some rows only, either as once, few or many, or as a class for expanded clones.

size: -; J: TRBJ2-7; V: TRBV7-6; D: -; DNA: TGTGCCAGCAGCCCCCAGACGGGCTTGAGCTCCTACGAGCAGTACTTC; CDR3: CASSPQTGLSSYEQYF
size: -; J: TRBJ2-7; V: TRBV4-2; D: TRBD2; DNA: TGTGCCAGCAGTATTGGGGCGGGGGCCTACGAGCAGTACTTC; CDR3: CASSIGAGAYEQYF
size: -; J: TRBJ2-3; V: TRBV7-9; D: -; DNA: TGTGCCAGCAGCCCCCAACCGGGAGTAGGCACAGATACGCAGTATTTT; CDR3: CASSPQPGVGTDTQYF
size: -; J: TRBJ2-3; V: TRBV6-1; D: -; DNA: TGTGCCAGCAGTGAAAAGGGGGAGGGAGCAGATACGCAGTATTTT; CDR3: CASSEKGEGADTQYF
size: -; J: TRBJ2-7; V: TRBV30; D: -; DNA: TGTGCCTGGAGTGCACAAAGGGGAGCCGGGAGCTACGAGCAGTACTTC; CDR3: CAWSAQRGAGSYEQYF
size: -; J: TRBJ2-7; V: TRBV6-5; D: TRBD1; DNA: TGTGCCAGCAGTTACAGGCTGGGACAGGGGTTCGGCGAGCAGTACTTC; CDR3: CASSYRLGQGFGEQYF
size: -; J: TRBJ2-7; V: TRBV4-1; D: -; DNA: TGCGCCAGCAGCCAGCAAGATTACTACGAGCAGTACTTC; CDR3: CASSQQDYYEQYF
size: -; J: TRBJ2-5; V: TRBV11-2; D: -; DNA: TGTGCCAGCAGCCCGCAGATAGAAGAGACCCAGTACTTC; CDR3: CASSPQIEETQYF
size: -; J: TRBJ2-1; V: TRBV6-4; D: TRBD2; DNA: TGTGCCAGCAGTGAACTAGCGGGAACCCCCCATGAGCAGTTCTTC; CDR3: CASSELAGTPHEQFF
size: -; J: TRBJ1-1; V: TRBV4-2; D: -; DNA: TGTGCCAGCAGCCAGCATCCTCTAGTTGTATCGGACAGAACTGAAGCTTTCTTT; CDR3: CASSQHPLVVSDRTEAFF
size: -; J: TRBJ2-5; V: TRBV29-1; D: TRBD2; DNA: TGCAGCCCAAGTCTCGGGGGGGAGGAGGAGACCCAGTACTTC; CDR3: CSPSLGGEEETQYF
size: -; J: TRBJ2-5; V: TRBV28; D: TRBD2; DNA: TGTGCCAGCAGCCTTATAGCGGGAGGGATCCAAGAGACCCAGTACTTC; CDR3: CASSLIAGGIQETQYF
size: -; J: TRBJ2-3; V: TRBV10-3; D: TRBD2; DNA: TGTGCCATCAGTGAGTCCCTTGTCCTCCTACCCCTAGCGGCTAGTGGAGATACGCAGTATTTT; CDR3: CAISESLVLLPLAASGDTQYF
size: once; J: TRBJ1-2; V: TRBV29-1; D: -; DNA: TGCAGCGTCGCGGGGTCGGGGGCGGATGGCTACACCTTC; CDR3: CSVAGSGADGYTF
size: -; J: TRBJ1-5; V: TRBV6-1; D: -; DNA: TGTGCCAGCACCGATGGGGACACTCAGCCCCAGCATTTT; CDR3: CASTDGDTQPQHF